These T cell receptor beta chains were read from a single sample in a study of blood T cells in healthy people across ages. TCRdb re-derived calls from the 5' RACE reads in MiXCR, one entry per CDR3 protein. The data show hundreds of thousands of distinct CDR3 sequences, with roughly 50% seen just once and around 20% held by the top ten. The sequencing input was blood. These receptors came from a man aged 25-45 years in good health. Both conserved end residues are part of each CDR3. The order of the fields is D gene, CDR3 length, clone size, J gene, V gene, CDR3 protein, CDR3 DNA. A D gene is named only where the DNA matches it firmly. Not all rows give a size; the values are once, few, many and, for expanded clones, a class.

>-|16|-|TRBJ2-7|TRBV4-2
CASSQEGGSGGYEQYF
TGTGCCAGCAGCCAAGAAGGCGGTAGCGGCGGGTACGAGCAGTACTTC
>-|15|few|TRBJ1-1|TRBV20-1
CSARALGDMNTEAFF
TGCAGTGCTAGAGCTCTAGGGGATATGAACACTGAAGCTTTCTTT
>-|15|few|TRBJ1-2|TRBV20-1
CSASPEWTAGYGYTF
TGCAGTGCTAGCCCTGAATGGACAGCCGGCTATGGCTACACCTTC
>-|15|few|TRBJ1-2|TRBV29-1
CSVTDSKLGDYGYTF
TGCAGCGTTACGGACAGTAAGTTGGGCGACTATGGCTACACCTTC
>-|12|-|TRBJ2-7|TRBV20-1
CSARQGDYEQYF
TGCAGTGCTAGACAGGGAGACTACGAGCAGTACTTC
>-|13|few|TRBJ1-2|TRBV5-6
CASSLRGARGYTF
TGTGCCAGCAGCTTGCGGGGGGCAAGAGGCTACACCTTC
>TRBD1|19|-|TRBJ1-2|TRBV7-9
CASSLLGTGGKIQKSGYTF
TGTGCCAGCAGTCTACTTGGGACAGGTGGAAAAATCCAAAAGTCTGGCTACACCTTC
>-|18|-|TRBJ2-1|TRBV10-3
CAISEPTPGRADYNEQFF
TGTGCCATCAGTGAGCCGACACCGGGACGAGCGGATTACAATGAGCAGTTCTTC
>TRBD2|14|-|TRBJ2-3|TRBV2
CARGVTSAADTQYF
TGTGCCAGAGGGGTTACTAGCGCTGCAGATACGCAGTATTTT
>-|12|-|TRBJ1-2|TRBV28
CASSLYQQGHTF
TGTGCCAGCAGTTTATATCAACAGGGACACACCTTC
>-|14|-|TRBJ1-1|TRBV6-4
CASRDGGGGTEAFF
TGTGCCAGCAGGGACGGAGGGGGGGGGACTGAAGCTTTCTTT
>TRBD1|17|-|TRBJ2-7|TRBV29-1
CSVAPRPPGQRTYEQYF
TGCAGCGTCGCTCCTAGACCACCGGGACAGCGCACCTACGAGCAGTACTTC
>TRBD1|12|few|TRBJ2-7|TRBV20-1
CSARTGFYEQYF
TGCAGTGCCAGGACAGGGTTCTACGAGCAGTACTTC
>TRBD2|15|-|TRBJ2-1|TRBV5-1
CASRTGTSGYNEQFF
TGCGCCAGCAGAACCGGGACTAGCGGATACAATGAGCAGTTCTTC
>-|13|many|TRBJ1-1|TRBV20-1
CSAIKGKVDEAFF
TGCAGTGCTATTAAGGGAAAGGTCGATGAAGCTTTCTTT